This is a list of T cell receptor beta chains from one sample in a study of shared clonotypes between healthy human individuals. Method: immunoSEQ multiplex PCR; TCRdb's copy keeps in-frame clones and lacks some. The sample consists of approximately 2.1 million clones, roughly 93% of them appearing once. The source material was naive CD4+ T cells from PBMCs. All receptors derive from a man younger than 35 in good health. Some clones in this sample may be carry-over from other donors' samples. Both conserved end residues are trimmed from each CDR3. A D gene is named only where the DNA matches it firmly.

d_gene	j_gene	len	v_gene	CDR3aa
.	TRBJ2-5	11	TRBV30	AWSPTGPVTQY
.	TRBJ2-7	12	TRBV27	ASSLLPGIPEQY
TRBD1	TRBJ1-2	12	TRBV11-3	ASSPRTGGMSYT
.	TRBJ2-7	13	TRBV5-4	ASSGRPIEAREQY
.	TRBJ2-3	13	TRBV7-9	ASSPTGVITDTQY
.	TRBJ1-5	11	TRBV30	AWRRDSNQPQH
TRBD2	TRBJ2-7	13	TRBV28	ASSLTAGESYEQY
TRBD1	TRBJ1-5	17	TRBV7-9	ASSLGNFQDRGTNQPQH
TRBD2	TRBJ2-1	12	TRBV7-8	ASSGLAGVDEQF
.	TRBJ1-1	13	TRBV18	ASSPQGQLNTEAF
TRBD1	TRBJ2-2	15	TRBV18	ASSPPAGQGSTGELF
TRBD1	TRBJ2-6	16	TRBV18	ASSPIGTDLTGANVLT
.	TRBJ2-2	14	TRBV5-1	ASSLVDYRNTGELF
TRBD2	TRBJ2-3	14	TRBV7-9	ASSLILAGAADTQY
TRBD1	TRBJ2-5	13	TRBV5-1	ASSRIPGTEETQY
.	TRBJ2-3	14	TRBV6-1	ASSEQGQLGTDTQY
.	TRBJ2-7	12	TRBV5-1	ASSLSPEHLEQY
TRBD1	TRBJ2-1	10	TRBV7-8	ASSPDRGLLF
TRBD2	TRBJ2-5	14	TRBV25-1	ASSEGWGGPPETQY
.	TRBJ2-3	14	TRBV27	ASSFSSTESTDTQY
.	TRBJ2-3	13	TRBV4-3	ASSQEVWGTDTQY
TRBD2	TRBJ2-1	14	TRBV7-3	ASSSTPGLATNEQF
TRBD2	TRBJ2-7	12	TRBV19	ASTLLAGAGEQY
.	TRBJ1-5	11	TRBV5-6	ASSLNRDQPQH
TRBD2	TRBJ2-2	13	TRBV6-5	ASETASGGAGELF
TRBD2	TRBJ2-7	14	TRBV5-1	ASSLGSSGASYEQY
.	TRBJ2-5	14	TRBV28	ASRLATGTPGETQY
TRBD2	TRBJ2-1	14	TRBV4-3	ASSQQIAGGWNEQF
.	TRBJ1-5	12	TRBV11-2	ASSPGGSNQPQH
.	TRBJ2-7	13	TRBV7-7	ASSLGSGNAYEQY
TRBD1	TRBJ1-1	12	TRBV29-1	SVPLQGVSTEAF
TRBD2	TRBJ2-3	14	TRBV7-6	ASSLESSGRTDTQY
TRBD2	TRBJ2-7	11	TRBV25-1	ASSRAGSYEQY
.	TRBJ1-2	11	TRBV6-1	ATRTDLNYGYT
.	TRBJ1-6	12	TRBV5-4	ASSLGGGNSPLH
.	TRBJ2-7	13	TRBV6-1	ASSEVHGGGYEQY
TRBD1	TRBJ2-7	13	TRBV6-6	ASRRDSQYSYEQY
.	TRBJ1-5	11	TRBV27	ASSSGPYQPQH
.	TRBJ1-4	15	TRBV7-9	ASSRDRLNLSNEKLF
.	TRBJ2-7	13	TRBV5-8	ASSSTTTGYHEQY
.	TRBJ1-4	12	TRBV19	ASSIYGTEEKLF
.	TRBJ2-1	13	TRBV5-1	ASSLGSPDYNEQF
.	TRBJ1-1	13	TRBV7-3	ASSLHRAMNTEAF
.	TRBJ2-7	12	TRBV7-3	ASSLSRLAYEQY
.	TRBJ1-1	15	TRBV6-1	ASSGGQAARKNTEAF
TRBD2	TRBJ2-3	14	TRBV4-2	ASSQDATSGTDTQY
.	TRBJ2-3	12	TRBV23-1	ASSHPEFTDTQY
.	TRBJ1-1	10	TRBV28	ASNRLHTEAF
.	TRBJ2-3	9	TRBV28	ASSRSDTQY
.	TRBJ2-7	13	TRBV15	ATSREITVSYEQY
.	TRBJ2-1	13	TRBV2	ASRDLAPPYNEQF
TRBD2	TRBJ2-5	12	TRBV4-1	ASSQAGVGETQY
.	TRBJ1-6	12	TRBV4-2	ASSSPPYNSPLH
.	TRBJ2-2	12	TRBV10-3	AIRPAGAPGELF
.	TRBJ2-1	9	TRBV2	ASSANNEQF
TRBD2	TRBJ2-1	13	TRBV30	AWSRLAGGPGEQF
.	TRBJ2-2	13	TRBV9	VSSSRLANTGELF